This TCR beta chain was profiled in a study of CD8+CD57+ T cells in acquired aplastic anemia. For CDR3 and TCR beta VDJ profiling, genomic DNA was the template used. TCRdb processed the reads anew with MiXCR; each CDR3 protein has one entry. The sample lists 95,000 to 150,000 distinct CDR3 sequences; 55% to 60% were seen once. Germline V CDR1 and CDR2: SQVTM, ANQGSEA. Losses at the gene ends were 5 bases for V and 2 bases for J; bases not matched to a gene: 2. The CDR3 is made up of 13 amino acids. Individuals selected for sequencing had exhibited CD8+CD57+ cell expansion on flow cytometry. When blood sampling took place, the patients had received no therapy. As regards this clonotype: The antigen remains unidentified.

Overall study findings and caveats: Patients and controls shared twenty-nine CD8+ CDR3 sequences. Patients did not significantly differ from controls in CD8+ Simpson's diversity.

The specimen sequenced was sorted CD4+, CD8+, or CD8+CD57+ T cells (not recorded which) from PBMCs. The chain carries TRBV29-1 and TRBJ1-2, with TRBD1 identical over 10 bases. This TCR came from a human donor with aplastic anemia. CDR3 amino acids: CSVKDRGNYGYTF. DNA for the CDR3: TGCAGCGTTAAGGACAGGGGGAACTATGGCTACACCTTC.